This is a list of T cell receptor beta chains from one sample in a study of blood T cell repertoires in COVID-19. This table comes from immunoSEQ multiplex PCR, and its TCRdb copy is limited to in-frame clones, with some not included. Here the sample spans about 260,000 clones, about 90% being singletons. What was sequenced was PBMCs or T cells enriched from blood (not recorded which). These receptors were taken from a middle-aged woman who had been exposed to COVID-19. Each CDR3 is given with its conserved first and last residue. The order of the fields is D gene, J gene, V gene, clone size, CDR3 DNA, CDR3 protein. A D gene is named only where the DNA matches it firmly. Only some rows state a clone size, as once, few, many or a class for expanded clones.

d_gene: .; j_gene: TRBJ1-1; v_gene: TRBV7-2; abundance: .; CDR3nt: TGTGCCAGCAGCTTTGGTCACATGAACACTGAAGCTTTCTTT; CDR3aa: CASSFGHMNTEAFF
d_gene: .; j_gene: TRBJ1-2; v_gene: TRBV7-3; abundance: .; CDR3nt: TGTGCCAGCTCGCCGGGGGGGCCATATGGCTACACCTTC; CDR3aa: CASSPGGPYGYTF
d_gene: .; j_gene: TRBJ2-2; v_gene: TRBV14; abundance: .; CDR3nt: TGTGCCAGCAGCCAAGACGGGACTTGGACCGGGGAGCTGTTTTTT; CDR3aa: CASSQDGTWTGELFF
d_gene: TRBD1; j_gene: TRBJ2-3; v_gene: TRBV5-4; abundance: .; CDR3nt: TGTGCCAGCAGCCCTAGGACAGGGGCAGATACGCAGTATTTT; CDR3aa: CASSPRTGADTQYF
d_gene: TRBD1; j_gene: TRBJ2-1; v_gene: TRBV6-5; abundance: .; CDR3nt: TGTGCCAGCAGTTACGAGGGACAGGGACTTTACAATGAGCAGTTCTTC; CDR3aa: CASSYEGQGLYNEQFF
d_gene: .; j_gene: TRBJ1-2; v_gene: TRBV13; abundance: .; CDR3nt: TGTGCCAGCAGCTTATCCGGGCAGGGAAGCTACACCTTC; CDR3aa: CASSLSGQGSYTF
d_gene: .; j_gene: TRBJ2-1; v_gene: TRBV24-1; abundance: .; CDR3nt: TGTGCCACCAGTGATTTACTGGACACCAATGAGCAGTTCTTC; CDR3aa: CATSDLLDTNEQFF
d_gene: .; j_gene: TRBJ2-7; v_gene: TRBV2; abundance: .; CDR3nt: TGTGCCAGCATGGAAGGGGACACCACCTACGAGCAGTACTTC; CDR3aa: CASMEGDTTYEQYF
d_gene: .; j_gene: TRBJ1-5; v_gene: TRBV6-5; abundance: .; CDR3nt: TGTGCCAGCAGACACGGACAAAACGGGCAGCCCCAGCATTTT; CDR3aa: CASRHGQNGQPQHF
d_gene: TRBD1; j_gene: TRBJ1-1; v_gene: TRBV11-3; abundance: .; CDR3nt: TGTGCCAGCAGACAGGGGGCTTGGGACACTGAAGCTTTCTTT; CDR3aa: CASRQGAWDTEAFF
d_gene: .; j_gene: TRBJ2-2; v_gene: TRBV6-2/TRBV6-3; abundance: .; CDR3nt: TGTGCCAGCAGTTACTCATCCTACAGGGTTCCTTCCGGGGAGCTGTTTTTT; CDR3aa: CASSYSSYRVPSGELFF
d_gene: .; j_gene: TRBJ2-1; v_gene: TRBV12-3/TRBV12-4; abundance: .; CDR3nt: TGTGCCAGCAGTCCCCGACTAGTTGAGCAGTTCTTC; CDR3aa: CASSPRLVEQFF
d_gene: .; j_gene: TRBJ1-2; v_gene: TRBV7-9; abundance: many; CDR3nt: TGTGCCAGCAGCTTCGACAGGTTATTCATCGGCTACACCTTC; CDR3aa: CASSFDRLFIGYTF
d_gene: .; j_gene: TRBJ1-1; v_gene: TRBV29-1; abundance: .; CDR3nt: TGCAGCGTTGACCACCAGGCAACTGAAGCTTTCTTT; CDR3aa: CSVDHQATEAFF
d_gene: .; j_gene: TRBJ2-3; v_gene: TRBV7-9; abundance: .; CDR3nt: TGTGCCAGCAGCTTAGTTGGGGCCACAGATACGCAGTATTTT; CDR3aa: CASSLVGATDTQYF
d_gene: TRBD1; j_gene: TRBJ2-6; v_gene: TRBV3-1/TRBV3-2; abundance: .; CDR3nt: TGTGCCAGCAGCTCAACAGGGGCTGGGGCCAACGTCCTGACTTTC; CDR3aa: CASSSTGAGANVLTF
d_gene: .; j_gene: TRBJ1-1; v_gene: TRBV6-2/TRBV6-3; abundance: .; CDR3nt: TGTGCCAGCAGTTACCCGGAAGCGGGCCGATTGAACACTGAAGCTTTCTTT; CDR3aa: CASSYPEAGRLNTEAFF
d_gene: TRBD2; j_gene: TRBJ2-3; v_gene: TRBV19; abundance: .; CDR3nt: TGTGCCAGTAGTATTCAGCGGGGGGGCACAGATACGCAGTATTTT; CDR3aa: CASSIQRGGTDTQYF
d_gene: .; j_gene: TRBJ2-2; v_gene: TRBV5-1; abundance: .; CDR3nt: TGCGCCAGCAGCTTGGGCCTAAACACCGGGGAGCTGTTTTTT; CDR3aa: CASSLGLNTGELFF
d_gene: TRBD2; j_gene: TRBJ2-7; v_gene: TRBV7-2; abundance: .; CDR3nt: TGTGCCAGCACCGGACTAGCGTCTTACGAGCAGTACTTC; CDR3aa: CASTGLASYEQYF
d_gene: TRBD1; j_gene: TRBJ2-1; v_gene: TRBV11-3; abundance: .; CDR3nt: TGTGCCAGCAGCTTTCACCGTCGGACAGGATTCAATGAGCAGTTCTTC; CDR3aa: CASSFHRRTGFNEQFF
d_gene: .; j_gene: TRBJ2-2; v_gene: TRBV14; abundance: .; CDR3nt: TGTGCCAGCAGCCCTCAGGGCCGGACAGCTAACACCGGGGAGCTGTTTTTT; CDR3aa: CASSPQGRTANTGELFF
d_gene: TRBD1; j_gene: TRBJ1-1; v_gene: TRBV10-3; abundance: once; CDR3nt: TGTGCCATCAGTGAGCCCACAGGGGTGAACACTGAAGCTTTCTTT; CDR3aa: CAISEPTGVNTEAFF
d_gene: .; j_gene: TRBJ2-1; v_gene: TRBV5-1; abundance: .; CDR3nt: TGCGCCAGCAGCTTGGGGCTTCGACAGAGAAACAATGAGCAGTTCTTC; CDR3aa: CASSLGLRQRNNEQFF
d_gene: TRBD2; j_gene: TRBJ2-1; v_gene: TRBV12-5; abundance: once; CDR3nt: TGTGCTAGTGGCAGGACTAGCGGGAGTCTCAACTACAATGAGCAGTTCTTC; CDR3aa: CASGRTSGSLNYNEQFF
d_gene: TRBD1; j_gene: TRBJ2-1; v_gene: TRBV19; abundance: .; CDR3nt: TGTGCCAGTAGTATGGCAGGGGGCATTTTAAATGAGCAGTTCTTC; CDR3aa: CASSMAGGILNEQFF
d_gene: .; j_gene: TRBJ2-2; v_gene: TRBV7-3; abundance: .; CDR3nt: TGTGCCAGCAGCGCCACCGGGACAACTAACACCGGGGAGCTGTTTTTT; CDR3aa: CASSATGTTNTGELFF
d_gene: TRBD2; j_gene: TRBJ2-5; v_gene: TRBV6-4; abundance: .; CDR3nt: TGTGCCAGCAGTGGACTAGCGGGGGGAGAGACCCAGTACTTC; CDR3aa: CASSGLAGGETQYF
d_gene: TRBD1; j_gene: TRBJ2-1; v_gene: TRBV7-2; abundance: .; CDR3nt: TGTGCCAGCAGCCCCCGGACAGGGGGCTTAGGTAATGAGCAGTTCTTC; CDR3aa: CASSPRTGGLGNEQFF
d_gene: .; j_gene: TRBJ1-4; v_gene: TRBV20-1; abundance: .; CDR3nt: TGCAGTGCTAGTAGGTCAGGTCCGAATGAAAAACTGTTTTTT; CDR3aa: CSASRSGPNEKLFF
d_gene: .; j_gene: TRBJ1-1; v_gene: TRBV2; abundance: .; CDR3nt: TGTGCCAGTCAAGGCCGAGGGAATCTGAACACTGAAGCTTTCTTT; CDR3aa: CASQGRGNLNTEAFF
d_gene: .; j_gene: TRBJ2-7; v_gene: TRBV7-8; abundance: .; CDR3nt: TGTGCCAGCAGCTTAAAGTTCAACCCGGACGAGCAGTACTTC; CDR3aa: CASSLKFNPDEQYF
d_gene: .; j_gene: TRBJ2-1; v_gene: TRBV7-9; abundance: .; CDR3nt: TGTGCCAGCAGCCCCACAGTCGATGTGCAGTTCTTC; CDR3aa: CASSPTVDVQFF
d_gene: TRBD2; j_gene: TRBJ2-1; v_gene: TRBV19; abundance: .; CDR3nt: TGTGCCAGTAGTATTGGGGGGGGACTAGCGGGAGCGGGTGAGCAGTTCTTC; CDR3aa: CASSIGGGLAGAGEQFF
d_gene: .; j_gene: TRBJ1-2; v_gene: TRBV5-6; abundance: once; CDR3nt: TGTGCCAGCAGCTTCTGGGGACTCACACTGGATGGCTACACCTTC; CDR3aa: CASSFWGLTLDGYTF
d_gene: TRBD1; j_gene: TRBJ1-3; v_gene: TRBV6-4; abundance: .; CDR3nt: TGTGCCAGCAGTTCATTGGGACAGAGCTCTGGAAACACCATATATTTT; CDR3aa: CASSSLGQSSGNTIYF
d_gene: TRBD2; j_gene: TRBJ2-1; v_gene: TRBV5-1; abundance: .; CDR3nt: TGTGCCAGCAGCTTGGGCGGGACTAGCGGCTCCTTTCCCAATGAGCAGTTCTTC; CDR3aa: CASSLGGTSGSFPNEQFF
d_gene: .; j_gene: TRBJ1-2; v_gene: TRBV14; abundance: .; CDR3nt: TGTGCCAGCAGCCAAGTCCGGGGTAACTATGGCTACACCTTC; CDR3aa: CASSQVRGNYGYTF
d_gene: TRBD1; j_gene: TRBJ1-4; v_gene: TRBV7-9; abundance: .; CDR3nt: TGTGCCAGCAGCCGGGACAGGGAACTGTTTTTT; CDR3aa: CASSRDRELFF
d_gene: .; j_gene: TRBJ1-5; v_gene: TRBV7-2; abundance: .; CDR3nt: TGTGCCAGCAGCTTACAGAACCGACAGCCCCAGCATTTT; CDR3aa: CASSLQNRQPQHF
d_gene: TRBD2; j_gene: TRBJ2-1; v_gene: TRBV18; abundance: once; CDR3nt: TGTGCCAGCTCAGTTAGAGCTGTAGGACTAGCGGATTACAATGAGCAGTTCTTC; CDR3aa: CASSVRAVGLADYNEQFF
d_gene: .; j_gene: TRBJ2-7; v_gene: TRBV2; abundance: .; CDR3nt: TGTGCCAGCAGCAGGGACACCGCCTACGAGCAGTACTTC; CDR3aa: CASSRDTAYEQYF
d_gene: .; j_gene: TRBJ1-5; v_gene: TRBV28; abundance: once; CDR3nt: TGTGCCAGCAGTCCCGTACAGACGGGCAATCAGCCCCAGCATTTT; CDR3aa: CASSPVQTGNQPQHF
d_gene: TRBD2; j_gene: TRBJ2-1; v_gene: TRBV6-2/TRBV6-3; abundance: .; CDR3nt: TGTGCCAGCAGCCCCGGACTAGCGGGAGGTCCTCGCGGTGAGCAGTTCTTC; CDR3aa: CASSPGLAGGPRGEQFF
d_gene: TRBD2; j_gene: TRBJ2-1; v_gene: TRBV4-3; abundance: .; CDR3nt: TGCGCCAGCAGCCAAGATAACAGCGGGGCCTACAATGAGCAGTTCTTC; CDR3aa: CASSQDNSGAYNEQFF
d_gene: .; j_gene: TRBJ2-7; v_gene: TRBV6-2/TRBV6-3; abundance: .; CDR3nt: TGTGCCAGCAGTCCCGGGGGGCCCTACGAGCAGTACTTC; CDR3aa: CASSPGGPYEQYF
d_gene: .; j_gene: TRBJ2-3; v_gene: TRBV2; abundance: .; CDR3nt: TGTGCCAGCAGTCTGCGGTTTACGCAGTATTTT; CDR3aa: CASSLRFTQYF
d_gene: TRBD1; j_gene: TRBJ2-7; v_gene: TRBV5-6; abundance: .; CDR3nt: TGTGCCAGCAGCGTTAGACAGGGGGTTAGGGCCTACGAGCAGTACTTC; CDR3aa: CASSVRQGVRAYEQYF
d_gene: TRBD1; j_gene: TRBJ1-1; v_gene: TRBV29-1; abundance: few; CDR3nt: TGCAGCGTCGACCGGGACAGGGGGATCGAAGCTTTCTTT; CDR3aa: CSVDRDRGIEAFF
d_gene: .; j_gene: TRBJ1-2; v_gene: TRBV30; abundance: few; CDR3nt: TGTGCCTGGATGGGCGGACTGTCGGACTATGGCTACACCTTC; CDR3aa: CAWMGGLSDYGYTF
d_gene: .; j_gene: TRBJ2-5; v_gene: TRBV18; abundance: .; CDR3nt: TGTGCCAGCTCACCGATCGAGGGTGGTAAGACCCAGTACTTC; CDR3aa: CASSPIEGGKTQYF
d_gene: TRBD1; j_gene: TRBJ1-2; v_gene: TRBV2; abundance: .; CDR3nt: TGTGCCAGCAGCGACCCGGGACAGGGCCCCAATGGCTACACCTTC; CDR3aa: CASSDPGQGPNGYTF
d_gene: .; j_gene: TRBJ1-6; v_gene: TRBV4-3; abundance: .; CDR3nt: TGCGCCAGCAGCCAAGATATTGGACAGAGCTCCTATAATTCACCCCTCCACTTT; CDR3aa: CASSQDIGQSSYNSPLHF
d_gene: TRBD1; j_gene: TRBJ2-5; v_gene: TRBV4-3; abundance: .; CDR3nt: TGCGCCAGCAGCACCCGGGACAGAGGGGGAAAAGAGACCCAGTACTTC; CDR3aa: CASSTRDRGGKETQYF
d_gene: .; j_gene: TRBJ2-1; v_gene: TRBV7-2; abundance: .; CDR3nt: TGTGCCAGCAGCTTAGTTCACAGGGTGGATGAGCAGTTCTTC; CDR3aa: CASSLVHRVDEQFF
d_gene: .; j_gene: TRBJ1-6; v_gene: TRBV5-1; abundance: .; CDR3nt: TGTGCCAGCAGCTTGGGTACAGATTATAATTCACCCCTCCACTTT; CDR3aa: CASSLGTDYNSPLHF
d_gene: .; j_gene: TRBJ1-1; v_gene: TRBV5-1; abundance: .; CDR3nt: TGCGCCAGCACCCGAGAGATGAACACTGAAGCTTTCTTT; CDR3aa: CASTREMNTEAFF
d_gene: .; j_gene: TRBJ2-2; v_gene: TRBV19; abundance: .; CDR3nt: TGTGCCAGTAGTTCCCAACATGACACCGGGGAGCTGTTTTTT; CDR3aa: CASSSQHDTGELFF
d_gene: TRBD1; j_gene: TRBJ1-1; v_gene: TRBV3-1/TRBV3-2; abundance: .; CDR3nt: TGTGCCAGCAGCCAAGGGACAGGGGTTTGGAGCACTGAAGCTTTCTTT; CDR3aa: CASSQGTGVWSTEAFF
d_gene: TRBD1; j_gene: TRBJ1-4; v_gene: TRBV24-1; abundance: .; CDR3nt: TGTGCCACCAGCCCAACAGGGGGCGGGAATGAAAAACTGTTTTTT; CDR3aa: CATSPTGGGNEKLFF